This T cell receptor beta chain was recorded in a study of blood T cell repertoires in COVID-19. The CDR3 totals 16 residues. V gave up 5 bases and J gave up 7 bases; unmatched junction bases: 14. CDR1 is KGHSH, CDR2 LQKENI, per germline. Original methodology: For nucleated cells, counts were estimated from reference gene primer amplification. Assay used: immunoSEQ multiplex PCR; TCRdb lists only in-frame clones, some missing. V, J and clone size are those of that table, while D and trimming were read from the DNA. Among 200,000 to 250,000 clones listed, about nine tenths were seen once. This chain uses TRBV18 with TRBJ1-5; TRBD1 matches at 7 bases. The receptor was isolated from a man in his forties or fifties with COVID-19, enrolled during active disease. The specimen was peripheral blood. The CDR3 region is CASSAYTTGNGQPQHF. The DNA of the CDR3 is TGTGCCAGCTCAGCCTACACGACAGGGAACGGACAGCCCCAGCATTTT.